One and the same sample provided the 30 T cell receptor beta chains below, sequenced in a study of T-cell memory formation after mild COVID-19. TCRdb called the 5' RACE reads again in MiXCR, with one record for every CDR3 protein. The sample lists approximately 110,000 distinct CDR3 sequences, approximately 21% occurring once. Material for sequencing was PBMCs or a T cell subset sorted from them (not recorded which). The receptors shown here come from a man aged 18 to 35 who had mild COVID-19 (a few samples of this study predate the infection). Cell type and time point are not known.

The chain links TRBV20-1 to TRBJ1-5; unclear D gene. V lost 3 bases and J lost 0, with 12 bases in between. This CDR3 has 15 residues. In germline, CDR1 is DFQATT, CDR2 SNEGSKA (reference sequence). CDR3 residues: CSASWWGNSNQPQHF. The CDR3 DNA follows: TGCAGTGCTAGTTGGTGGGGAAATAGCAATCAGCCCCAGCATTTT.

This clonotype was detected only a few times. This chain links TRBV6-2 or TRBV6-3 with TRBJ2-1; D is ambiguous. The CDR3 extends over 9 amino acids. Trimming took 8 bases from V and 13 from J, leaving 9 bases between them. Germline CDR1 and CDR2: MNHEY and SVGEGT. In DNA form, the CDR3 reads TGTGCCAGCGGCCCGGAACAGTTCTTC. This sequence encodes CASGPEQFF.

This clonotype was observed a handful of times. The chain recombines TRBV12-3 or TRBV12-4 with TRBJ1-1; D remains ambiguous. V lost 1 base and J lost 7, with 10 bases in between. This CDR3 contains 13 residues. The CDR3: CASSLVARNEAFF. The CDR3 DNA reads as TGTGCCAGCAGTTTAGTGGCGCGGAATGAAGCTTTCTTT.

This clonotype has more than one count but fewer than ten. V is TRBV12-3 or TRBV12-4 and J is TRBJ1-1; D might be TRBD1 (5 bases). Trimming left V 3 bases short and J 4 bases short, with 21 bases between. CDR3 length equals 17 residues. The CDR3 protein is CASSFTPPRYQGTEAFF. CDR3 DNA: TGTGCCAGCAGTTTTACCCCACCCCGATACCAGGGCACTGAAGCTTTCTTT.

Only a few counts were recorded for this clonotype. The chain combines TRBV27 with TRBJ1-1; the D gene is possibly TRBD1 (5 bases). Trimming shortened V by 0 bases and J by 1 base, and 6 bases separated the two germline ends. This CDR3 comprises 14 residues. Germline V lookup: CDR1 MNHEY, CDR2 SMNVEV (reference sequence). CDR3 protein: CASSLSGGNTEAFF. CDR3 coding DNA: TGTGCCAGCAGTTTATCGGGGGGGAACACTGAAGCTTTCTTT.

This clonotype was found a few times. The genes are TRBV5-5 and TRBJ2-1, with a possible D match to TRBD2 (6 bases). Germline V gene data show CDR1 as SGHKS and CDR2 as YYEKEE (reference sequence). The CDR3 runs to 13 residues. V shed 7 bases and J shed 5 bases, with 13 bases lying between them. The CDR3 DNA sequence: TGTGCCAGCTCTCCGGGAGTAGACAATGAGCAGTTCTTC. Protein product: CASSPGVDNEQFF. Based on the CDR3 plus reference TRBV5-5 and TRBJ2-1, the full variable domain is DAGVTQSPTHLIKTRGQQVTLRCSPISGHKSVSWYQQVLGQGPQFIFQYYEKEERGRGNFPDRFSARQFPNYSSELNVNALLLGDSALYLCASSPGVDNEQFFGPGTRLTVL.

This clonotype was seen a few times. V usage is TRBV9 and J usage is TRBJ1-1; a possible D gene is TRBD1 (5 bases). CDR1 is SGDLS and CDR2 is YYNGEE in the germline V gene. The ends were cut back, 2 bases at V and 1 base at J, with 9 bases in the middle. CDR3 length equals 14 residues. The CDR3 sequence: CASSVGRENTEAFF. The CDR3, as DNA: TGTGCCAGCAGCGTGGGCAGGGAGAACACTGAAGCTTTCTTT.

This clonotype was seen only a few times. The chain couples TRBV7-8 to TRBJ1-5; D is unresolved. This CDR3 has 13 amino acids. Germline CDR1 reads SGHVS; CDR2 reads FQNEAQ. Trimming took 2 bases from V and 2 from J, leaving 4 bases between them. The CDR3: CASSLYGNQPQHF. The CDR3 bases are TGTGCCAGCAGCTTATACGGCAATCAGCCCCAGCATTTT.

V usage is TRBV10-3 and J usage is TRBJ2-5; 10 bases agree with TRBD2. Germline lookup yields CDR1 ENHRY and CDR2 SYGVKD. V lost 4 bases to trimming and J lost 2 bases; unmatched junction nucleotides: 1. The CDR3 runs 14 residues. CDR3 bases: TGTGCCATCAGTGGAGCGGGGGGGCAAGAGACCCAGTACTTC. This sequence encodes CAISGAGGQETQYF.

The V and J genes are TRBV29-1 and TRBJ1-1; D is uncertain. From germline, CDR1 is SQVTM and CDR2 ANQGSEA. Between the trimmed V and J ends, which lost 3 bases and 3 bases, there was a span of 14 bases. The CDR3 is 14 residues long. CDR3 bases: TGCAGCGTTGACCACCTCCTGGGTGACACTGAAGCTTTCTTT. This gives the protein CSVDHLLGDTEAFF.

Only a few counts were recorded for this clonotype. J is TRBJ2-5 and V is TRBV7-9, with TRBD1 identical over 9 bases. This CDR3 is 14 amino acids long. V trimming: 6 bases; J trimming: 4 bases; junction bases outside the gene matches: 6. Germline V gene sequence: CDR1 SEHNR, CDR2 FQNEAQ (reference sequence). CDR3 protein: CASRTGGALETQYF. The CDR3 DNA follows: TGTGCCAGCAGAACAGGGGGCGCATTAGAGACCCAGTACTTC.

The V call is TRBV5-1, the J call TRBJ2-5, with 12 bases aligning to TRBD2. The CDR3 sequence is 16 residues long. Germline V CDR1 and CDR2: SGHRS, YFSETQ. V dropped 0 bases and J dropped 6; count of bases not matched to a gene: 6. The DNA for the CDR3 is TGCGCCAGCAGCTTGGGGACTAGCGGGGACGGGAAGACCCAGTACTTC. This encodes CASSLGTSGDGKTQYF.

This chain links TRBV4-1 with TRBJ1-1, with D tentatively TRBD1 (6 bases). V lost 2 bases to trimming and J lost 5 bases, with 15 bases between them. This CDR3 region has 15 residues. Germline V gives CDR1 MGHRA, CDR2 YSYEKL. The CDR3 sequence is CASSQTNREETEAFF. CDR3 DNA sequence: TGCGCCAGCAGCCAAACCAACAGGGAGGAGACTGAAGCTTTCTTT.

The rearrangement links TRBV7-6 to TRBJ2-5; the D gene is possibly TRBD2 (5 bases). This CDR3 is 13 amino acids long. Trimming pared 3 bases from V and 5 bases from J, leaving 10 bases between. Germline values: CDR1 SGHVS, CDR2 FNYEAQ. The CDR3 region is CASSLGRRETQYF. In nucleotides, the CDR3 is TGTGCCAGCAGCTTGGGCAGGAGGGAGACCCAGTACTTC.

The V and J genes are TRBV4-1 and TRBJ2-2; D remains unclear. There are 11 residues in the CDR3. Germline V gene data show CDR1 as MGHRA and CDR2 as YSYEKL. Trimming took off 5 bases at V and 6 bases at J, with 4 bases between the two ends. CDR3 sequence (DNA): TGCGCCAGCAGCAGCCCCGGGGAGCTGTTTTTT. Translated: CASSSPGELFF.

This clonotype has only a few counts. V and J are TRBV5-1 and TRBJ2-1, with 9 bases matching TRBD1. Germline V gene data show CDR1 as SGHRS and CDR2 as YFSETQ. The CDR3 is made up of 14 amino acids. V was clipped by 6 bases and J by 6 bases; unmatched bases: 7. The CDR3 DNA reads as TGCGCCAGCATTCGGGACAGGGACGGCAATGAGCAGTTCTTC. Its translation: CASIRDRDGNEQFF.

In its sample, this clonotype was seen a few times. The chain recombines TRBV7-9 with TRBJ2-3; TRBD1 agrees at 7 bases. V was pared by 4 bases and J by 4 bases, with 8 bases of the junction left unmatched. Germline V gene lookup returns CDR1 SEHNR and CDR2 FQNEAQ (reference sequence). The CDR3 totals 15 residues. In DNA form, the CDR3 reads TGTGCCAGCAGCTCGAGGGGGACAGAATCAGATACGCAGTATTTT. This gives the protein CASSSRGTESDTQYF.

This clonotype has just a few counts. This chain uses TRBV7-9 with TRBJ2-2; D unresolved. Germline values: CDR1 SEHNR, CDR2 FQNEAQ (reference sequence). The CDR3 length is 15 residues. V shed 3 bases and J shed 0 bases, with 8 bases lying between them. DNA for the CDR3: TGTGCCAGCAGCTTGGGCAGGACGAACACCGGGGAGCTGTTTTTT. Translating it yields CASSLGRTNTGELFF.

This chain uses TRBV7-3 with TRBJ2-2, with a weak D call TRBD2 (5 bases). V dropped 3 bases and J dropped 5 bases, with 7 bases sitting between them. Per germline, CDR1 SGHTA and CDR2 FQGTGA. The CDR3 runs to 13 residues. This CDR3 is CASSFGVTGELFF. The CDR3 coding sequence is TGTGCCAGCAGCTTCGGGGTAACCGGGGAGCTGTTTTTT. The full variable domain, in which reference TRBV7-3 and TRBJ2-2 provide the parts outside the CDR3, is GAGVSQTPSNKVTEKGKYVELRCDPISGHTALYWYRQSLGQGPEFLIYFQGTGAADDSGLPNDRFFAVRPEGSVSTLKIQRTERGDSAVYLCASSFGVTGELFFGEGSRLTVL.

This clonotype was recorded a few times. The chain has TRBV5-1 and TRBJ2-1, with D perhaps matching TRBD2 (7 bases). CDR1 is SGHRS and CDR2 is YFSETQ in the germline V gene. The CDR3 is 14 amino acids. The germline V and J ends were trimmed by 5 bases and 5 bases, with 14 bases remaining between them. For the CDR3, the DNA is TGCGCCAGCAGGGGTGCGGGGGCCCACAATGAGCAGTTCTTC. Translating gives CASRGAGAHNEQFF.

The V call is TRBV6-2 or TRBV6-3, the J call TRBJ2-7, with D unclear. The CDR3 length is 13 residues. CDR1 is MNHEY, CDR2 SVGEGT, per germline. Trimming took 8 bases from V and 3 from J, leaving 14 bases between them. In DNA, the CDR3 is TGTGCCAGCTGCTCCGTGACCGACTACGAGCAGTACTTC. Translation gives CASCSVTDYEQYF.

This clonotype occurred a few times. The chain carries TRBV12-3 or TRBV12-4 and TRBJ2-2; D is possibly TRBD2 (6 bases). V was trimmed by 10 bases and J by 0 bases, leaving 18 bases between them. The CDR3 covers 16 residues. This chain's CDR3 is CAISPLGGTNTGELFF. CDR3 nucleotide sequence: TGTGCCATATCACCCCTCGGGGGAACGAACACCGGGGAGCTGTTTTTT.

This clonotype was counted only a few times. This chain connects TRBV4-3 to TRBJ2-3; no clear D gene. The CDR3 runs to 15 residues. Looked up from germline, CDR1 is LGHNA and CDR2 is YSLEER. The ends were cut back, 4 bases at V and 1 base at J, with 12 bases in the middle. In DNA, the CDR3 is TGCGCCAGCAGCCCCTTATCGGGCCGCACAGATACGCAGTATTTT. Translation gives CASSPLSGRTDTQYF.

The sample holds a few counts of this clonotype. The J gene is TRBJ2-1, the V gene TRBV15; 8 nucleotides align to TRBD2. The germline gives CDR1 LNHNV, CDR2 YYDKDF (reference sequence). J gave up 1 base and V 1 base, and 3 bases lay outside the gene matches. The CDR3 length is 16 residues. The CDR3 sequence: CATSRARGGSYNEQFF. Written as DNA, the CDR3 is TGTGCCACCAGCAGAGCCCGGGGGGGATCCTACAATGAGCAGTTCTTC.

J is TRBJ1-4 and V is TRBV7-9; TRBD1 might be the D (5 bases). The germline V and J ends were trimmed by 2 bases and 0 bases, with 7 bases remaining between them. This CDR3 contains 15 residues. Germline V CDR1 and CDR2: SEHNR, FQNEAQ (reference sequence). CDR3 protein: CASSLQGATNEKLFF. The CDR3 nucleotides read TGTGCCAGCAGCTTACAGGGTGCAACTAATGAAAAACTGTTTTTT.

In this sample, this clonotype turned up a few times. The V gene is TRBV24-1, the J gene TRBJ2-3; perhaps D is TRBD1 or TRBD2 (5 bases each). Germline V gene sequence: CDR1 KGHDR, CDR2 SFDVKD. There are 14 residues in the CDR3. Trimming shortened V by 4 bases and J by 2 bases, and 9 bases separated the two germline ends. The CDR3 nucleotides read TGTGCCACCAGTGACCGGGACGTCACAGATACGCAGTATTTT. This encodes CATSDRDVTDTQYF.

The V and J genes are TRBV6-5 and TRBJ1-1; no firm D call. From germline, CDR1 is MNHEY and CDR2 SVGAGI. The CDR3 has 13 residues. V was pared by 5 bases and J by 1 base, with 8 bases between. The CDR3 reads CASSPGPNTEAFF. Here the CDR3 DNA reads TGTGCCAGCAGTCCAGGACCGAACACTGAAGCTTTCTTT.

The V call is TRBV11-2, the J call TRBJ1-1, with D unclear. V was pared by 7 bases and J by 2 bases, with 5 bases between. This CDR3 is 11 amino acids long. Germline lookup yields CDR1 SGHAT and CDR2 FQNNGV. CDR3 DNA sequence: TGTGCCAGCACCCTCAACACTGAAGCTTTCTTT. As protein: CASTLNTEAFF.

This clonotype was seen once. This CDR3 is CASNFPAGGVTGELFF. The CDR3 coding sequence is TGTGCCAGCAACTTTCCAGCGGGGGGTGTCACCGGGGAGCTGTTTTTT. This chain connects TRBV12-3 or TRBV12-4 to TRBJ2-2; 9 bases are a match to TRBD2. The junction had 10 bases not matched to a gene; V was cut back by 7 bases and J by 4 bases. The CDR3 runs 16 residues.

The chain couples TRBV29-1 to TRBJ1-2, with D uncertain. Looked up from germline, CDR1 is SQVTM and CDR2 is ANQGSEA. The CDR3 is 12 residues long. V shed 0 bases and J shed 6 bases, with 8 bases lying between them. The CDR3 reads CSVEDPADGYTF. CDR3 DNA sequence: TGCAGCGTTGAAGATCCAGCTGATGGCTACACCTTC.